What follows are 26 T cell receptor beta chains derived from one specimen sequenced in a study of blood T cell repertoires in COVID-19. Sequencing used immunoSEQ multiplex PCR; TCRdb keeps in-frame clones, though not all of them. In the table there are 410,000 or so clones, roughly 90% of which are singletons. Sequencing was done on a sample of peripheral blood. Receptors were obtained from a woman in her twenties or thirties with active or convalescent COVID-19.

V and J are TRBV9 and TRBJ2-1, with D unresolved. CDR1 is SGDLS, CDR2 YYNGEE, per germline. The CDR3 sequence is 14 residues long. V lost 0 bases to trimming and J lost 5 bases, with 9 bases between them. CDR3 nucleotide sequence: TGTGCCAGCAGCGTAGCGGGTCTAGACAATGAGCAGTTCTTC. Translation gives CASSVAGLDNEQFF.

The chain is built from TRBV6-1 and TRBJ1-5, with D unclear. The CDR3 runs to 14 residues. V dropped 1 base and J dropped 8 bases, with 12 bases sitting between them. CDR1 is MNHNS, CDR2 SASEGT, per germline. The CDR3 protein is CASSEGGEPEPQHF. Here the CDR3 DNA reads TGTGCCAGCAGTGAAGGTGGGGAGCCGGAGCCCCAGCATTTT.

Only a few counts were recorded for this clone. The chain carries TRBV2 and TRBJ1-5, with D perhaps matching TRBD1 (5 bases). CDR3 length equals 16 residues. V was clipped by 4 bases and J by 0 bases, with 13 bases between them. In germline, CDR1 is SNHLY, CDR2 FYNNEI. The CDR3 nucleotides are TGTGCCAGCAGTGGGGGCAGCCGATATAGCAATCAGCCCCAGCATTTT. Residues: CASSGGSRYSNQPQHF.

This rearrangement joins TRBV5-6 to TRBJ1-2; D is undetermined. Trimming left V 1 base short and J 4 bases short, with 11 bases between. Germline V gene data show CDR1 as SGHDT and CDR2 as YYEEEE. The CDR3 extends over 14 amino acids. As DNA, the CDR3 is TGTGCCAGCAGCTTGTCGGGGAAAGGCTATGGCTACACCTTC. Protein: CASSLSGKGYGYTF.

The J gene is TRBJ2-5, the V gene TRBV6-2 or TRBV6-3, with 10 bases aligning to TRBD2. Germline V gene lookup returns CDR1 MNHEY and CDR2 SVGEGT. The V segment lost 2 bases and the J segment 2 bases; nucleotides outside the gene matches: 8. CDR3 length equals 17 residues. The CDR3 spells CASSYVLLAGTQETQYF. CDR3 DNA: TGTGCCAGCAGTTACGTCCTACTAGCGGGGACACAAGAGACCCAGTACTTC.

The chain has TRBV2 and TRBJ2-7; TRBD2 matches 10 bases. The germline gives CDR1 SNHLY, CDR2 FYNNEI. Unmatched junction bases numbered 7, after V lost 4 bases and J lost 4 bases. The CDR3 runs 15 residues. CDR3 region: CASSVSSGRNYEQYF. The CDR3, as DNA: TGTGCCAGCAGTGTAAGTAGCGGGAGGAATTACGAGCAGTACTTC.

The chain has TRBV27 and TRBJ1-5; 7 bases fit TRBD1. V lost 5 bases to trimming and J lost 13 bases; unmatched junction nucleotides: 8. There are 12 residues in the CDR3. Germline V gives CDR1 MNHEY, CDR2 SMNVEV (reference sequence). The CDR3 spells CASSPHRGLQHF. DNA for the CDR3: TGTGCCAGCAGTCCCCACAGGGGACTTCAGCATTTT.

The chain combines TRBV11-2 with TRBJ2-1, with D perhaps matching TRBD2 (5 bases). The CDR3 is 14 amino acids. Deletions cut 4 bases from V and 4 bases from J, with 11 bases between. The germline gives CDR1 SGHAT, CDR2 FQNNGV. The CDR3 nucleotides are TGTGCCAGCAGCTCCGGACTGGCGTACAATGAGCAGTTCTTC. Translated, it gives CASSSGLAYNEQFF.

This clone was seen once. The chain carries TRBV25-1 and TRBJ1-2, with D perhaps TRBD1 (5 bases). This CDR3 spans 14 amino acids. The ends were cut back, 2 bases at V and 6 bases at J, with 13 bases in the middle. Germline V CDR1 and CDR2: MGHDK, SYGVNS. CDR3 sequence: CASSERARADGYTF. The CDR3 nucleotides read TGTGCCAGCAGTGAACGGGCCAGGGCTGATGGCTACACCTTC.

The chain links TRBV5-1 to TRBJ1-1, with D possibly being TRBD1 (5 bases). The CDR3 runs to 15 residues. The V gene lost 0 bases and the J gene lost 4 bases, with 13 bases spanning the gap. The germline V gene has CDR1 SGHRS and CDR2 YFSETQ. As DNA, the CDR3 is TGCGCCAGCAGCTTGGTGGCCGGGGGGATCACTGAAGCTTTCTTT. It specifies CASSLVAGGITEAFF.

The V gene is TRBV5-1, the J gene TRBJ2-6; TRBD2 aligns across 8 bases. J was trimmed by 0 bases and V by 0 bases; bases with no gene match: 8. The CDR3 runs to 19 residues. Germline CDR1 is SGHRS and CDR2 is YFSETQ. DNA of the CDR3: TGCGCCAGCAGCTTGGCTCCGGGGGGGTACTACTCTGGGGCCAACGTCCTGACTTTC. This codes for CASSLAPGGYYSGANVLTF.

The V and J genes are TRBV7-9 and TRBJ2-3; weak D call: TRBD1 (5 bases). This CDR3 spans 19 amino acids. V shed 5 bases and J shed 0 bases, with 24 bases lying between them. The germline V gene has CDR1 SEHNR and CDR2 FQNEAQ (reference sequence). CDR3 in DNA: TGTGCCAGCAGCCACCGACCGTTAGTGACAGACCTCAGCACAGATACGCAGTATTTT. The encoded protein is CASSHRPLVTDLSTDTQYF.

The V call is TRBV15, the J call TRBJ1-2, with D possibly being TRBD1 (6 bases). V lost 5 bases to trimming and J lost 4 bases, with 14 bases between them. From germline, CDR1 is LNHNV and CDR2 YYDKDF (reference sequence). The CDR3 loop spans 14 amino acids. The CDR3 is CATSWAQGPYGYTF. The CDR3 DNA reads TGTGCCACCAGCTGGGCTCAGGGGCCCTATGGCTACACCTTC.

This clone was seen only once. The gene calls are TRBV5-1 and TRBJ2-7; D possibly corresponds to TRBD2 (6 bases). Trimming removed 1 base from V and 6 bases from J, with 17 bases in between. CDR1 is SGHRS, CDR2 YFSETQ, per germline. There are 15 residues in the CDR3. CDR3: CASSLPGDSPREQYF. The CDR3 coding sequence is TGCGCCAGCAGCTTGCCGGGAGATTCCCCACGCGAGCAGTACTTC.

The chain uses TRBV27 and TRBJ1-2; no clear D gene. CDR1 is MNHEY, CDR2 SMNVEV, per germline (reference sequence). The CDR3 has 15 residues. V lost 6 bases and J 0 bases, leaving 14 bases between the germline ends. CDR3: CASSSLVQTNYGYTF. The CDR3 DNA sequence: TGTGCCAGCAGCTCCTTGGTCCAGACTAACTATGGCTACACCTTC.

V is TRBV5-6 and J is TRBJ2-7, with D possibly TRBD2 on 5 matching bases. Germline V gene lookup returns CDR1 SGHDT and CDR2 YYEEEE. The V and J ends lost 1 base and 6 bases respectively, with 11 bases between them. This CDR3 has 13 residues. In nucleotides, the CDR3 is TGTGCCAGCAGCTTGCCTAGCTGGGCCGAGCAGTACTTC. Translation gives CASSLPSWAEQYF.

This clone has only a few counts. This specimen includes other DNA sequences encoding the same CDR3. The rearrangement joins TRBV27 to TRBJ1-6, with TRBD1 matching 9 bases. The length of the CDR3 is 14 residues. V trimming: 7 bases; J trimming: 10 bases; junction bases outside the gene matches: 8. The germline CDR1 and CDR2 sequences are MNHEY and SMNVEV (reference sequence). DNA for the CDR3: TGTGCCAGCACCCCACGACAGGGGGTCTCACCCCTCCACTTT. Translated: CASTPRQGVSPLHF.

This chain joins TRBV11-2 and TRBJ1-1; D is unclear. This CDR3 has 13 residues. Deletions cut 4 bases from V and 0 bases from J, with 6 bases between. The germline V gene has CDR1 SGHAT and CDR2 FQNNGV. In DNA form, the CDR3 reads TGTGCCAGCAGCTCAACAGTGAACACTGAAGCTTTCTTT. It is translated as CASSSTVNTEAFF.

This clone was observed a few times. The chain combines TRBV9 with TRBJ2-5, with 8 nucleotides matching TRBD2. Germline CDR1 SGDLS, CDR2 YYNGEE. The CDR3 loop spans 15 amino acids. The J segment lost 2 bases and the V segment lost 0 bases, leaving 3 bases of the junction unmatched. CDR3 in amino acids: CASSVGSGIQETQYF. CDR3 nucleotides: TGTGCCAGCAGCGTAGGTAGCGGGATACAAGAGACCCAGTACTTC.

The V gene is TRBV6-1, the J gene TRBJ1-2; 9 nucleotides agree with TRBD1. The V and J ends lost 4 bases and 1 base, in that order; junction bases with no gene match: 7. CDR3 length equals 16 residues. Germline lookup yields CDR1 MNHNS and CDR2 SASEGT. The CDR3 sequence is CASSGLTGGLNYGYTF. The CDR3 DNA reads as TGTGCCAGCAGTGGATTAACAGGGGGCCTTAACTATGGCTACACCTTC.

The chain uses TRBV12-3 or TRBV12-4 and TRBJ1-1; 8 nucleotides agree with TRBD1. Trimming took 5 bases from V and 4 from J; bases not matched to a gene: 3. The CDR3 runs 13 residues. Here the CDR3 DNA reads TGTGCCAGCAGTACTGACAGGGGCACTGAAGCTTTCTTT. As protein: CASSTDRGTEAFF.

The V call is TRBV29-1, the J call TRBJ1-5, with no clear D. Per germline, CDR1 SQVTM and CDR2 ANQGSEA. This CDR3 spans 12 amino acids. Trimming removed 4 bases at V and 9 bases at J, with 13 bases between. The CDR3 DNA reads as TGCAGCGTTGCCGGGAAGTACGGGCCCCAGCATTTT. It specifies CSVAGKYGPQHF. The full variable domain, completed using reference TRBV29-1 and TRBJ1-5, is SAVISQKPSRDICQRGTSLTIQCQVDSQVTMMFWYRQQPGQSLTLIATANQGSEATYESGFVIDKFPISRPNLTFSTLTVSNMSPEDSSIYLCSVAGKYGPQHFGDGTRLSIL.

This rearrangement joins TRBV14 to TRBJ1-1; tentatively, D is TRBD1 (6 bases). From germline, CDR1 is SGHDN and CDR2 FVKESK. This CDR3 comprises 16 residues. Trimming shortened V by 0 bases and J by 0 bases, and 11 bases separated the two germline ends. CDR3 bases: TGTGCCAGCAGCCAAGAAGGGGGTTTCATGAACACTGAAGCTTTCTTT. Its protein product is CASSQEGGFMNTEAFF.

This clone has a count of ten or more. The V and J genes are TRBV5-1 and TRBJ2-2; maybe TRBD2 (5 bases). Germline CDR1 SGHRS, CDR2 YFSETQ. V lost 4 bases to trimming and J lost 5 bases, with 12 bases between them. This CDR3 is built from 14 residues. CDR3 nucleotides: TGCGCCAGCAGCCCGGACGAGGGAACCGGGGAGCTGTTTTTT. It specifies CASSPDEGTGELFF.

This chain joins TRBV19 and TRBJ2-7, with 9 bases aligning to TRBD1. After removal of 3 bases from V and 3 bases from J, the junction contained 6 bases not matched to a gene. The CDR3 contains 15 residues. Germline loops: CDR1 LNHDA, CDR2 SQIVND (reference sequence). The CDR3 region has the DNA TGTGCCAGTAGTATTTCGGGACAGGGTTACTACGAGCAGTACTTC. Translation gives CASSISGQGYYEQYF.

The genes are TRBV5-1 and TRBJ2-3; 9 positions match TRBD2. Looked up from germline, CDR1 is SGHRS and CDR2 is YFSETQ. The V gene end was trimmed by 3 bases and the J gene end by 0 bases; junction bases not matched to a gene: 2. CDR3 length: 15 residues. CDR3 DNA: TGCGCCAGCAGCTCACTAGCGGGTAGCACAGATACGCAGTATTTT. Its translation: CASSSLAGSTDTQYF.